The 15 T cell receptor gamma chains given below trace back to one sample, sequenced in a study of human gamma delta and Vdelta1 T cells. TCRdb called clones from the PCR reads again using CATT. The sample has under 500 gamma-chain clones, 10% to 15% seen once; the top ten hold roughly 89%. Material for sequencing was Vdelta1 gamma-delta T cells from blood. These receptors were obtained from a human donor in good health.

By proportion, this clone is medium-sized. An end of the junction differs from the germline gene, which may be a read error. This sequence joins TRGV9 and TRGJP. CDR1 is GITISATS and CDR2 is ISYDGTV in the germline V gene (reference sequence). The CDR3 sequence is 18 residues long. CDR3 residues: CALWEVIPQELGKKNKLF. The CDR3 DNA reads as TGTGCCTTGTGGGAGGTGATCCCCCAAGAGTTGGGCAAAAAAAACAAGCTCTTT.

As for this clone: The TCRdb record carries a much larger clone's protein, which differs from this DNA's translation at residue 9; a read error is the likely cause, and the protein listed here is the DNA translation. V is TRGV9 and J is TRGJ1 or TRGJ2. The V gene's germline CDR1 is GITISATS and CDR2 ISYDGTV (reference sequence). Trimming at V came to 0 bases and at J to 9 bases, leaving 8 bases not matched to a gene. CDR3 length: 13 amino acids. The CDR3 loop is CALWEVARGKKLF. The DNA for the CDR3 is TGTGCCTTGTGGGAGGTGGCTAGGGGTAAGAAACTCTTT.

This clone was seen more than once but under ten times. The chain is built from TRGV9 and TRGJ1 or TRGJ2. Trimming took 3 bases from V and 4 from J; bases not matched to a gene: 9. CDR1 and CDR2 from the germline V gene are GITISATS and ISYDGTV (reference sequence). This CDR3 has 14 amino acids. The CDR3 spells CALWELSEYYKKLF. The CDR3 DNA reads TGTGCCTTGTGGGAGCTGAGCGAGTATTATAAGAAACTCTTT.

Turning to this clone: It is likely a read error: a sequence one base away is far more abundant. The chain links TRGV9 to TRGJ1 or TRGJ2. This CDR3 is 21 amino acids long. V shed 0 bases and J 6 bases; nucleotides not matched to a gene: 29. Germline loops: CDR1 GITISATS, CDR2 ISYDGTV (reference sequence). CDR3 loop: CALWEVRIFGSGVDFGYKKLF. CDR3 nucleotide sequence: TGTGCCTTGTGGGAGGTGCGGATTTTTGGTTCTGGCGTGGATTTTGGTTATAAGAAACTCTTT.

This clone showed up just a few times. For this DNA, TCRdb reports the protein of a much larger clone, which diverges at residue 4, most likely from a read error; the protein presented here is translated directly from the DNA. This chain links TRGV9 with TRGJ1 or TRGJ2. The V gene's germline CDR1 is GITISATS and CDR2 ISYDGTV (reference sequence). This CDR3 has 13 amino acids. The CDR3 loop reads CALREGNNNKKLF. CDR3 coding DNA: TGTGCCTTGCGGGAAGGGAATAATAATAAGAAACTCTTT.

In this sample, this clone turned up a few times. A read error is likely here: a far larger clone is one base away. The same CDR3 is also encoded by other DNA sequences in this sample. The chain uses TRGV9 and TRGJ1 or TRGJ2. With V trimmed by 2 bases and J by 7 bases, 5 bases remained unmatched. CDR3 length equals 12 residues. In germline, CDR1 is GITISATS, CDR2 ISYDGTV (reference sequence). CDR3 residues: CALWEAYYKKLF. The CDR3 region has the DNA TGTGCCTTGTGGGAGGCCTACTATAAGAAACTCTTT.

This clone was seen only a few times. The V call is TRGV8, the J call TRGJ1 or TRGJ2. From germline, CDR1 is VENAVY and CDR2 YDSYNSRV. This CDR3 has 11 amino acids. J gave up 12 bases and V 1 base, and 6 bases lay outside the gene matches. The CDR3 is CATWDRSRKLF. CDR3 DNA: TGTGCCACCTGGGATAGATCGAGGAAACTCTTT.

About this clone itself: With a far larger clone one base away, a read error is the likely cause. Other DNA sequences in the same sample also yield this CDR3. This rearrangement joins TRGV9 to TRGJ1 or TRGJ2. CDR1 GITISATS and CDR2 ISYDGTV come from the germline V gene (reference sequence). After removal of 0 bases from V and 6 bases from J, the junction contained 29 bases not matched to a gene. This CDR3 spans 21 amino acids. DNA for the CDR3: TGTGCCTTGTGGGAGGTGCGGATTTTTGGCTCTGGCGGGGATTTTGGTTATAAGAAACTCTTT. It yields the protein CALWEVRIFGSGGDFGYKKLF.

The chain couples TRGV3 to TRGJ1 or TRGJ2. The CDR3 runs 11 residues. The germline gives CDR1 VTNTFY, CDR2 YDVSTARD (reference sequence). The ends lost 12 bases at V and 10 bases at J; junction bases unmatched: 15. DNA of the CDR3: TGTGCCTTCTGGGAGAGGCAGAAGAAACTCTTT. Translating it yields CAFWERQKKLF.

Concerning this clone itself: A read error may produce the germline difference seen at one junction end. The V and J genes are TRGV3 and TRGJ1 or TRGJ2. Germline assignment: CDR1 VTNTFY and CDR2 YDVSTARD (reference sequence). The CDR3 totals 12 residues. The CDR3 spells CATWARGRLKLF. CDR3 nucleotide sequence: TGTGCCACCTGGGCCCGGGGGAGGCTGAAACTTTTT.

This clone was seen only a few times. The chain couples TRGV9 to TRGJ1 or TRGJ2. Trimming took 0 bases from V and 16 from J; bases not matched to a gene: 30. Germline V gives CDR1 GITISATS, CDR2 ISYDGTV (reference sequence). The CDR3 loop spans 18 amino acids. CDR3: CALWEVIPQEVFKKKKLF. CDR3 nucleotides: TGTGCCTTGTGGGAGGTGATCCCCCAAGAGGTGTTCAAAAAAAAAAAGCTCTTT.

J gene calling gave no result, while the V gene is TRGV9. Germline assignment: CDR1 GITISATS and CDR2 ISYDGTV (reference sequence). The length of the CDR3 is 11 residues. CDR3 in amino acids: CAGWDDRTKIF. The CDR3, as DNA: TGTGCCGGGTGGGATGACCGAACCAAAATATTT.

This clone is medium-sized. Since a far larger clone is one base different, this is likely a read error. This chain uses TRGV9 with TRGJP. Germline V gene lookup returns CDR1 GITISATS and CDR2 ISYDGTV (reference sequence). The CDR3 extends over 18 amino acids. The CDR3: CALWEVIPQESGKKIKVF. The DNA for the CDR3 is TGTGCCTTGTGGGAGGTGATCCCCCAAGAGTCGGGCAAAAAAATCAAGGTATTT.

In its sample, this clone was seen a few times. The junction departs from the called germline gene at one end, perhaps through a read error. V and J are TRGV9 and TRGJP. CDR3 size: 18 residues. Germline V gene data show CDR1 as GITISATS and CDR2 as ISYDGTV (reference sequence). In DNA form, the CDR3 reads TGTGCCTTGTGGGAGGTGATCCCCCAAGAGGTGGGCAAAAAAAAAAAGGTCTTT. Translating gives CALWEVIPQEVGKKKKVF.

In regard to this clone: A far larger clone is one base from this, pointing to a likely read error. This chain connects TRGV8 to TRGJ1 or TRGJ2. The CDR3 runs 13 residues. Germline CDR1 VENAVY, CDR2 YDSYNSRV. The CDR3 nucleotides are TGCGCCACCTGGGATAGTTTTTATTATAAGAAACTCTTT. This encodes CATWDSFYYKKLF.